This TCR beta chain was profiled in a study of T cell responses to AZD1222 COVID-19 vaccine. Overall study findings and caveats: With two AZD1222 doses given, Spike-specific TCR breadth and depth both rose.

The ends were cut back, 6 bases at V and 0 bases at J, with 13 bases in the middle. Germline V lookup: CDR1 SQVTM, CDR2 ANQGSEA. The CDR3 consists of 14 residues. With respect to this clone: Its target is not known.

The data were produced by immunoSEQ multiplex PCR, yet TCRdb's version contains in-frame clones alone and is incomplete. The table records roughly 170,000 clones, under 95% of them present only once. This specimen was peripheral blood, taken 28 days after the second AZD1222 dose. The chain recombines TRBV29-1 with TRBJ2-3; perhaps TRBD1 as D (6 bases). The receptor was isolated from an adult who received the AZD1222 COVID-19 vaccine. CDR3: CSVPGTFSTDTQYF. In nucleotides, the CDR3 is TGCAGCGTCCCCGGGACATTCAGCACAGATACGCAGTATTTT.